The subject of this entry is one T cell receptor (beta chain). Its antigen remains unknown. The CDR3 has 14 residues. The J segment lost 0 bases and the V segment lost 5 bases, leaving 4 bases of the junction unmatched. Germline values: CDR1 SGDLS, CDR2 YYNGEE. The sort gate was single viable CD3+CD4+CD8-CD45RO+ cells for memory CD4+ T cells. Methods used by the authors: After removing out-of-frame reads, 2 million to 2.5 million distinct TCRbeta sequences remained. Clones were sequenced by immunoSEQ multiplex PCR, and TCRdb holds only the in-frame ones, with some missing. V and J calls and clone size come straight from that table; D and trimming were deduced from the DNA. Among about 56,000 clones listed, about 80% were seen once. The sample originates from a study of memory CD4+ T cells and cytomegalovirus serostatus. Background on the study: This sample comes from healthy Belgian adults, 9 CMV seropositive, 20 to 25 seronegative.

Findings and limits, study-wide: CMV serostatus prediction reached median AUC 0.95, or 0.91 with US-trained model. CD4+ memory repertoires contained about two fifths of the roughly 160 reported CMV TCRbeta sequences.

This receptor was taken from an adult in good health and CMV-seronegative. V usage is TRBV9 and J usage is TRBJ1-2; 7 bases are shared with TRBD1. The sample was memory CD4+ T cells from blood. The CDR3 DNA is TGTGCCAGCAGTGGGCAGGGGGCTAACTATGGCTACACCTTC. The encoded protein is CASSGQGANYGYTF.